The 9 T cell receptor beta chains below come from one sample, sequenced in a study of T cells in Graves' hyperthyroidism and ophthalmopathy. There were TCR beta CDR3 regions amplified from RNA transcripts. HTBI primers were used for first-round RT-PCR of the TCR CDR3. Via MiXCR, TCRdb re-called the multiplex PCR reads, giving one row per CDR3 protein. Among fewer than 400,000 distinct CDR3 sequences, more than 15% were seen once, and the ten largest hold about 30%. Sequenced: blood. The receptor source for this set is a young woman with Graves' hyperthyroidism that later progressed to Graves' ophthalmopathy.

This clonotype was seen at least ten times. The chain is built from TRBV20-1 and TRBJ1-2, with D possibly matching TRBD1 (6 bases). CDR3 size: 13 residues. CDR1 is DFQATT, CDR2 SNEGSKA, per germline (reference sequence). Trimming took off 2 bases at V and 8 bases at J, with 15 bases between the two ends. For the CDR3, the DNA is TGCAGTGCTAGACTACAGGGCCTGTGGGGCTACACCTTC. It encodes CSARLQGLWGYTF.

As regards this clonotype: A much more abundant neighbour one base away suggests this may be a read error. V gene TRBV28 combines with J gene TRBJ2-1; 13 positions match TRBD2. V was clipped by 5 bases and J by 8 bases; unmatched bases: 9. From germline, CDR1 is MDHEN and CDR2 SYDVKM. This CDR3 contains 16 residues. The CDR3 here is CASSAILAGGPDEQFF. CDR3 bases: TGTGCCAGCAGTGCAATACTAGCGGGAGGGCCCGATGAGCAGTTCTTC. The whole variable domain, remainder taken from reference TRBV28 and TRBJ2-1, is DVKVTQSSRYLVKRTGEKVFLECVQDMDHENMFWYRQDPGLGLRLIYFSYDVKMKEKGDIPEGYSVSREKKERFSLILESASTNQTSMYLCASSAILAGGPDEQFFGPGTRLTVL.

This clonotype was seen repeatedly, ten times or more. The gene calls are TRBV12-3 or TRBV12-4 and TRBJ2-7, with 9 bases that match TRBD2. The CDR3 runs to 15 residues. V lost 0 bases, J lost 4 bases, and 4 bases stayed unmatched. The CDR3 spells CASSLAGGRVYEQYF. CDR3 coding DNA: TGTGCCAGCAGTTTAGCCGGCGGGAGGGTGTACGAGCAGTACTTC.

This clonotype was recorded many times. The V call is TRBV3-1, the J call TRBJ2-7, with a possible D match to TRBD2 (6 bases). CDR3 size: 13 residues. Germline CDR1 reads LGHDT; CDR2 reads YNNKEL (reference sequence). V was clipped by 6 bases and J by 6 bases, with 15 bases between them. CDR3 DNA: TGTGCCAGCAGGTCGATCGGGGGTGCCGAGCAGTACTTC. Amino acids: CASRSIGGAEQYF.

This clonotype appeared many times. The chain recombines TRBV11-3 with TRBJ2-7; 8 bases are shared with TRBD1. The V and J ends lost 10 bases and 3 bases, in that order; junction bases with no gene match: 14. The CDR3 extends over 15 amino acids. Germline V gene lookup returns CDR1 SGHNT and CDR2 YENEEA. The CDR3 spells CAIQVSGQGYYEQYF. In nucleotides, the CDR3 is TGTGCCATCCAAGTATCTGGACAGGGTTACTACGAGCAGTACTTC.

This clonotype was counted ten times or more. The rearrangement joins TRBV11-2 to TRBJ2-1; 9 nucleotides agree with TRBD2. Unmatched junction bases numbered 6, after V lost 5 bases and J lost 4 bases. The CDR3 covers 15 residues. Germline CDR1 and CDR2: SGHAT and FQNNGV. The CDR3: CASSILAGQYNEQFF. For the CDR3, the DNA is TGTGCCAGCAGCATCCTAGCGGGACAATACAATGAGCAGTTCTTC. Based on the CDR3 plus reference TRBV11-2 and TRBJ2-1, the full variable domain is EAGVAQSPRYKIIEKRQSVAFWCNPISGHATLYWYQQILGQGPKLLIQFQNNGVVDDSQLPKDRFSAERLKGVDSTLKIQPAKLEDSAVYLCASSILAGQYNEQFFGPGTRLTVL.

The rearrangement uses TRBV11-2 and TRBJ1-2, with TRBD1 as a possible D gene (5 bases). Trimming left V 6 bases short and J 0 bases short, with 14 bases between. The CDR3 is 15 residues long. From germline, CDR1 is SGHAT and CDR2 FQNNGV. This CDR3 is CASRYTGLANYGYTF. CDR3 bases: TGTGCCAGCAGATATACAGGTCTAGCTAACTATGGCTACACCTTC.

Ten or more counts support this clonotype. The genes are TRBV28 and TRBJ1-1, with D tentatively TRBD1 (5 bases). The CDR3 has 21 residues. Looked up from germline, CDR1 is MDHEN and CDR2 is SYDVKM. The V gene lost 7 bases and the J gene lost 4 bases, with 37 bases spanning the gap. The CDR3 here is CASIRVGRLRQGRIGGTEAFF. The CDR3 DNA is TGTGCCAGCATTAGGGTGGGGCGACTGAGGCAAGGGAGGATCGGTGGCACTGAAGCTTTCTTT.

This clonotype was observed a handful of times. This chain links TRBV6-1 with TRBJ2-7; 10 bases are a match to TRBD1. The CDR3 covers 14 residues. CDR1 and CDR2 (germline): MNHNS, SASEGT. J gave up 4 bases and V 1 base, and 1 base lay outside the gene matches. The CDR3 sequence is CASSEGTGGYEQYF. DNA of the CDR3: TGTGCCAGCAGTGAAGGGACAGGGGGTTACGAGCAGTACTTC.